Listed below are T cell receptor beta chains from one sample, sequenced in a study of blood T cells in healthy people across ages. A single record per CDR3 protein comes from TCRdb applying MiXCR to the 5' RACE reads. Counted here are about 1.4 million distinct CDR3 sequences, roughly 59% occurring once; the ten biggest clones make up more than 6%. Sequenced: blood. The receptors derive from a man between 18 and 29 years old in good health. CDR3s include the opening cysteine and the closing phenylalanine or tryptophan. D genes are given only for firm matches. Clone size, where shown, is once, few, many, or a class for clones that have expanded.

v_gene: TRBV5-1
j_gene: TRBJ1-1
d_gene: .
abundance: .
CDR3nt: TGCGCCAGCATGGAAGTCTTGGGGGGGAACACTGAAGCTTTCTTT
CDR3aa: CASMEVLGGNTEAFF

v_gene: TRBV27
j_gene: TRBJ1-1
d_gene: TRBD1
abundance: .
CDR3nt: TGTGCCAGCAGTTTCCGTGGGACAGGGTATGATCGAACTGAAGCTTTCTTT
CDR3aa: CASSFRGTGYDRTEAFF

v_gene: TRBV12-3/TRBV12-4
j_gene: TRBJ1-2
d_gene: .
abundance: .
CDR3nt: TGTGCCAGCAGTTCCGGGGGTGATGGGGGCTATGGCTACACCTTC
CDR3aa: CASSSGGDGGYGYTF

v_gene: TRBV27
j_gene: TRBJ2-7
d_gene: .
abundance: .
CDR3nt: TGTGCCAGCAGTGGTACTAAAGGGAGCGAGCAGTACTTC
CDR3aa: CASSGTKGSEQYF

v_gene: TRBV20-1
j_gene: TRBJ2-1
d_gene: .
abundance: .
CDR3nt: TGCAGTGCTAGGAGGGTAGGGCTCAATGAGCAGTTCTTC
CDR3aa: CSARRVGLNEQFF

v_gene: TRBV20-1
j_gene: TRBJ2-5
d_gene: .
abundance: .
CDR3nt: TGCAGTGCTAGAGATGTTGGAGGGGGCGTTGAGACCCAGTACTTC
CDR3aa: CSARDVGGGVETQYF

v_gene: TRBV20-1
j_gene: TRBJ2-1
d_gene: TRBD2
abundance: .
CDR3nt: TGCAGTGCTAACGACGGCGGGAGCTCCTACAATGAGCAGTTCTTC
CDR3aa: CSANDGGSSYNEQFF

v_gene: TRBV30
j_gene: TRBJ2-4
d_gene: TRBD2
abundance: .
CDR3nt: TGTGCCTCGCGCGGGGGAGCGGGAGTGGGAGAGCAGTACTTC
CDR3aa: CASRGGAGVGEQYF

v_gene: TRBV15
j_gene: TRBJ2-3
d_gene: TRBD2
abundance: few
CDR3nt: TGTGCCACCAGCAGAGATAGCGGCGGGGGGTTATATACGCAGTATTTT
CDR3aa: CATSRDSGGGLYTQYF

v_gene: TRBV6-2/TRBV6-3
j_gene: TRBJ1-1
d_gene: .
abundance: once
CDR3nt: TGTGCCAGCACAACCTGGGACGGTTTGAACACTGAAGCTTTCTTT
CDR3aa: CASTTWDGLNTEAFF

v_gene: TRBV4-1
j_gene: TRBJ2-7
d_gene: .
abundance: .
CDR3nt: TGCGCCAGCAGCTCAACAGCCGGGTTCTCCTACGAGCAGTACTTC
CDR3aa: CASSSTAGFSYEQYF

v_gene: TRBV4-1
j_gene: TRBJ2-2
d_gene: .
abundance: .
CDR3nt: TGCGCCAGCAGCCAGGGTTCACCGAACACCGGGGAGCTGTTTTTT
CDR3aa: CASSQGSPNTGELFF

v_gene: TRBV11-1
j_gene: TRBJ2-5
d_gene: .
abundance: few
CDR3nt: TGTGCCAGCAGCTTCTCTAGGGGAAGGCAAGAGACCCAGTACTTC
CDR3aa: CASSFSRGRQETQYF

v_gene: TRBV15
j_gene: TRBJ2-6
d_gene: .
abundance: .
CDR3nt: TGTGCCACCAGCAGAGATCTAGTTGGCTCTGGGGCCAACGTCCTGACTTTC
CDR3aa: CATSRDLVGSGANVLTF

v_gene: TRBV30
j_gene: TRBJ2-3
d_gene: TRBD2
abundance: .
CDR3nt: TGTGCTGTAACTAGCGCTTCTAGCACAGATACGCAGTATTTT
CDR3aa: CAVTSASSTDTQYF

v_gene: TRBV3-1
j_gene: TRBJ2-5
d_gene: .
abundance: few
CDR3nt: TGTGCCAGCAGCGAACCCCAACAAGAGACCCAGTACTTC
CDR3aa: CASSEPQQETQYF